Below are 26 T cell receptor beta chains sequenced from a single sample in a study of cytomegalovirus exposure and HLA in healthy donors. A multiplex PCR was run with 60 Vbeta primers and 13 Jbeta primers. Sequenced by immunoSEQ multiplex PCR; TCRdb stores in-frame clones only, minus some. The table shows approximately 150,000 clones, with 65% to 85% occurring only once. The sample consisted of PBMCs. The receptors shown here come from a woman between 40 and 55 years old in good health and CMV-seropositive.

This clone was seen once. The chain uses TRBV28 and TRBJ1-2; TRBD1 agrees at 8 bases. Germline CDR1 is MDHEN and CDR2 is SYDVKM. V gave up 4 bases and J gave up 5 bases; unmatched junction bases: 6. The CDR3 extends over 14 amino acids. CDR3 DNA: TGTGCCAGCAGTTCCGGGACAGGCCCATATGGCTACACCTTC. The encoded protein is CASSSGTGPYGYTF.

This clone was counted a few times. The V gene is TRBV7-8, the J gene TRBJ2-3; the match to TRBD2 covers 12 bases. Losses at the gene ends were 5 bases for V and 0 bases for J; bases not matched to a gene: 9. The CDR3 sequence is 18 residues long. Germline-derived CDR1 and CDR2 are SGHVS and FQNEAQ. Here the CDR3 reads CASSPGLAGGRSTDTQYF. CDR3 coding DNA: TGTGCCAGCAGCCCGGGCCTAGCGGGGGGGCGTAGCACAGATACGCAGTATTTT.

The chain couples TRBV5-1 to TRBJ2-1, with 9 bases fitting TRBD2. The V segment lost 4 bases and the J segment 8 bases; nucleotides outside the gene matches: 22. CDR1 is SGHRS, CDR2 YFSETQ, per germline. The CDR3 runs 19 residues. CDR3 sequence (DNA): TGCGCCAGCAGCCTCCTCTCGGGATTGGCTAGCGGGGAATGGGATGAGCAGTTCTTC. Protein sequence: CASSLLSGLASGEWDEQFF.

The V and J genes are TRBV27 and TRBJ2-7; TRBD2 agrees at 8 bases. The CDR3 is made up of 16 amino acids. Germline CDR1 is MNHEY and CDR2 is SMNVEV (reference sequence). V shed 8 bases, J shed 3 bases, and the junction held 15 bases outside the gene matches. The DNA for the CDR3 is TGTGCCAGCTGGGGGGGAGCGGGAGCGGGATTCTACGAGCAGTACTTC. Encoded protein: CASWGGAGAGFYEQYF.

The chain couples TRBV2 to TRBJ2-1; a weak D match, TRBD2 (6 bases). The CDR3 length is 14 residues. Looked up from germline, CDR1 is SNHLY and CDR2 is FYNNEI. Trimming pared 9 bases from V and 4 bases from J, leaving 16 bases between. The CDR3 reads CASEEEGSYNEQFF. The CDR3 nucleotides are TGTGCCAGTGAGGAGGAGGGTTCATACAATGAGCAGTTCTTC.

The J gene is TRBJ1-4, the V gene TRBV7-2; D remains ambiguous. The CDR3 runs 15 residues. CDR1 SGHTA and CDR2 FQGNSA come from the germline V gene. The V gene lost 1 base and the J gene lost 7 bases, with 13 bases spanning the gap. The CDR3 coding sequence is TGTGCCAGCAGCTTAGGGATTGGGAGAGGTGAAAAACTGTTTTTT. Its translation is CASSLGIGRGEKLFF.

The chain combines TRBV7-2 with TRBJ2-1, with a tentative D call TRBD1 (5 bases). Germline lookup yields CDR1 SGHTA and CDR2 FQGNSA. The CDR3 extends over 15 amino acids. V was shortened by 5 bases and J by 5 bases, with 16 bases between the two germline ends. The CDR3 nucleotides are TGTGCCAGCAGCGTGGACAATTCCCTTAACAATGAGCAGTTCTTC. Its protein is CASSVDNSLNNEQFF.

The chain combines TRBV14 with TRBJ1-1, with D unclear. Germline V gene lookup returns CDR1 SGHDN and CDR2 FVKESK. The CDR3 runs to 18 residues. The germline V and J ends were trimmed by 6 bases and 0 bases, with 23 bases remaining between them. This CDR3 is CASSKRGFSISMNTEAFF. CDR3 coding DNA: TGTGCCAGCAGTAAACGGGGATTTTCAATCTCTATGAACACTGAAGCTTTCTTT.

The chain recombines TRBV30 with TRBJ2-1, with D perhaps TRBD1 (5 bases). V lost 3 bases, J lost 8 bases, and 23 bases lay in between. The length of the CDR3 is 16 residues. From germline, CDR1 is GTSNPN and CDR2 SVGIG (reference sequence). CDR3 in amino acids: CAWSEGPFRVSDEQFF. The CDR3 DNA reads as TGTGCCTGGAGCGAAGGGCCTTTCAGGGTATCGGATGAGCAGTTCTTC.

This clone appeared a few times. The rearrangement uses TRBV18 and TRBJ2-3; 10 bases line up with TRBD1. This CDR3 contains 16 residues. Trimming took 4 bases from V and 3 from J; bases not matched to a gene: 7. Germline V gene data show CDR1 as KGHSH and CDR2 as LQKENI. The CDR3 protein is CASSQYGTGATDTQYF. CDR3 DNA: TGTGCCAGCTCACAATACGGGACAGGGGCAACAGATACGCAGTATTTT.

This chain connects TRBV28 to TRBJ1-2; 7 nucleotides line up with TRBD1. CDR1 is MDHEN and CDR2 is SYDVKM in the germline V gene. The V segment lost 5 bases and the J segment 5 bases; nucleotides outside the gene matches: 11. This CDR3 is built from 15 residues. The CDR3 DNA reads as TGTGCCAGCAGTCTATATAGGGACAGAAGATATGGCTACACCTTC. It codes for CASSLYRDRRYGYTF.

The rearrangement joins TRBV30 to TRBJ2-1; D remains ambiguous. V was clipped by 6 bases and J by 3 bases, with 9 bases between them. Germline V CDR1 and CDR2: GTSNPN, SVGIG (reference sequence). The CDR3 sequence is 12 residues long. CDR3 amino acids: CACSWRYNEQFF. In DNA form, the CDR3 reads TGTGCCTGTAGCTGGCGCTACAATGAGCAGTTCTTC. Based on the CDR3 plus reference TRBV30 and TRBJ2-1, the full variable domain is SQTIHQWPATLVQPVGSPLSLECTVEGTSNPNLYWYRQAAGRGLQLLFYSVGIGQISSEVPQNLSASRPQDRQFILSSKKLLLSDSGFYLCACSWRYNEQFFGPGTRLTVL.

The CDR3 is CASSQATGQIMNTEAFF. CDR3 coding DNA: TGCGCCAGCAGCCAAGCTACGGGACAGATAATGAACACTGAAGCTTTCTTT. This rearrangement joins TRBV4-1 to TRBJ1-1; 7 bases agree with TRBD1. The CDR3 length is 17 residues. J lost 0 bases, V lost 1 base, and 8 bases had no gene match. The germline V gene encodes CDR1 MGHRA and CDR2 YSYEKL.

The chain combines TRBV5-1 with TRBJ2-3, with 8 bases aligning to TRBD2. Trimming cost V 0 bases and J 1 base; bases outside gene matches: 7. Germline V gene lookup returns CDR1 SGHRS and CDR2 YFSETQ. This CDR3 comprises 17 residues. CDR3 residues: CASSLGVGAGGTDTQYF. CDR3 bases: TGCGCCAGCAGCTTGGGGGTCGGAGCGGGGGGCACAGATACGCAGTATTTT.

The chain employs TRBV5-4 and TRBJ2-7, with D perhaps TRBD2 (5 bases). The CDR3 sequence is 15 residues long. Germline loops: CDR1 SGHNT, CDR2 YYREEE (reference sequence). V shed 4 bases and J shed 2 bases, with 16 bases lying between them. The CDR3 DNA follows: TGTGCCAGCAGCCATCTTGGTGGGAGCACCTACGAGCAGTACTTC. The encoded protein is CASSHLGGSTYEQYF.

The V and J genes are TRBV7-9 and TRBJ1-6; D gene uncertain. Germline lookup yields CDR1 SEHNR and CDR2 FQNEAQ (reference sequence). The CDR3 has 16 residues. Trimming took off 4 bases at V and 6 bases at J, with 16 bases between the two ends. The CDR3 loop is CASSSGSPKFNSPLHF. DNA of the CDR3: TGTGCCAGCAGCTCCGGGAGTCCGAAGTTTAATTCACCCCTCCACTTT.

The chain joins TRBV6-4 to TRBJ2-3; 9 nucleotides line up with TRBD2. The trim removed 0 bases at V and 5 bases at J, leaving 3 bases unmatched. The CDR3 consists of 15 residues. Germline loops: CDR1 MRHNA, CDR2 SNTAGT. In nucleotides, the CDR3 is TGTGCCAGCAGTGACTCAGCGGGAGGTGAAGATACGCAGTATTTT. Protein product: CASSDSAGGEDTQYF.

This clone was seen more than once but under ten times. V usage is TRBV7-9 and J usage is TRBJ1-1; D ambiguous. The germline CDR1 and CDR2 sequences are SEHNR and FQNEAQ (reference sequence). This CDR3 is built from 12 residues. V was shortened by 2 bases and J by 1 base, with 2 bases between the two germline ends. CDR3 nucleotides: TGTGCCAGCAGCTTACAGAACACTGAAGCTTTCTTT. Amino acid sequence: CASSLQNTEAFF. Full variable domain (missing parts from reference TRBV7-9 and TRBJ1-1): DTGVSQNPRHKITKRGQNVTFRCDPISEHNRLYWYRQTLGQGPEFLTYFQNEAQLEKSRLLSDRFSAERPKGSFSTLEIQRTEQGDSAMYLCASSLQNTEAFFGQGTRLTVV.

The rearrangement joins TRBV7-9 to TRBJ1-4, with 8 bases fitting TRBD1. Germline CDR1 reads SEHNR; CDR2 reads FQNEAQ (reference sequence). The CDR3 is 15 residues long. Trimming cost V 3 bases and J 8 bases; bases outside gene matches: 8. CDR3 sequence reads: CASSFGGQGAEKLFF. In DNA form, the CDR3 reads TGTGCCAGCAGCTTCGGCGGCCAGGGGGCAGAAAAACTGTTTTTT.

About this clone: The same CDR3 arises from other DNA sequences in this sample as well. The V gene is TRBV5-4, the J gene TRBJ1-1; TRBD1 is a possible D gene (6 bases). The germline V and J ends were trimmed by 4 bases and 5 bases, with 15 bases remaining between them. Germline V gene sequence: CDR1 SGHNT, CDR2 YYREEE (reference sequence). The CDR3 runs to 14 residues. In nucleotides, the CDR3 is TGTGCCAGCAGCCCCCAGACAGGTTTGACTGAAGCTTTCTTT. Protein: CASSPQTGLTEAFF.

The table lists this clone with a few counts. The J gene is TRBJ1-1, the V gene TRBV5-1; D perhaps matches TRBD1 (5 bases). Germline CDR1 reads SGHRS; CDR2 reads YFSETQ. The CDR3 runs 12 residues. The V end was cut by 4 bases, the J end by 7 bases, with 11 bases between. The CDR3: CASSPGHHEAFF. The CDR3 nucleotides are TGCGCCAGCAGCCCTGGACACCATGAAGCTTTCTTT.

The V gene is TRBV28, the J gene TRBJ2-3, with D maybe TRBD2 (5 bases). V lost 2 bases, J lost 6 bases, and 9 bases lay in between. This CDR3 has 13 residues. Germline V CDR1 and CDR2: MDHEN, SYDVKM. The CDR3 bases are TGTGCCAGCAGTTTAGGAGGTACCGATACGCAGTATTTT. This sequence encodes CASSLGGTDTQYF.

The V and J genes are TRBV7-9 and TRBJ2-5, with D tentatively TRBD2 (5 bases). The better agreement between TRBJ2-7 and the DNA end casts doubt on the J call. The CDR3 runs 14 residues. CDR1 and CDR2 (germline): SEHNR, FQNEAQ (reference sequence). DNA of the CDR3: TGTGCCAGCAGCCGAAGTACGGGATTCTACGAGCAGTACTTC. Translated, it gives CASSRSTGFYEQYF.

This chain links TRBV5-6 with TRBJ2-4; 7 positions match TRBD1. Germline CDR1 reads SGHDT; CDR2 reads YYEEEE. The CDR3 extends over 15 amino acids. Trimming at V came to 3 bases and at J to 3 bases, leaving 6 bases not matched to a gene. CDR3 region: CASSYRGYIKNIQYF. The CDR3, as DNA: TGTGCCAGCAGCTACAGGGGCTATATCAAAAACATTCAGTACTTC.

This clone has a handful of counts. In DNA, the CDR3 is TGTGCCAGCAGACCCAACCTGCAGGGGCGAGGCTACACCTTC. Translation gives CASRPNLQGRGYTF. The rearrangement uses TRBV27 and TRBJ1-2; possibly TRBD1 for D (6 bases). Deletions cut 6 bases from V and 8 bases from J, with 19 bases between. Germline CDR1 is MNHEY and CDR2 is SMNVEV (reference sequence). The CDR3 is made up of 14 amino acids.

In the case of this clone: The junction differs from germline at one of its ends, possibly a read error. This sequence joins TRBV5-1 and TRBJ1-4; 9 bases line up with TRBD1. The CDR3 has 17 residues. CDR1 and CDR2 from the germline V gene are SGHRS and YFSETQ. The CDR3 is CASSLAFGTGSNEKLFF. CDR3 nucleotides: TGCGCCAGCAGCTTGGCCTTCGGGACAGGGTCTAACGAAAAACTGTTTTTT. The full variable domain, with the rest looked up from reference TRBV5-1 and TRBJ1-4, is KAGVTQTPRYLIKTRGQQVTLSCSPISGHRSVSWYQQTPGQGLQFLFEYFSETQRNKGNFPGRFSGRQFSNSRSEMNVSTLELGDSALYLCASSLAFGTGSNEKLFFGSGTQLSVL.